This is a list of T cell receptor beta chains from one sample in a study of response to subunit inactivated influenza vaccine. TCRdb re-derived calls from the RT-PCR reads in MiXCR, one entry per CDR3 protein. Of around 750,000 distinct CDR3 sequences in the sample, approximately 21% were seen once. Sequenced here: PBMCs from blood, sampled 5 days after vaccination. Every receptor here comes from a man in his forties or fifties who received an inactivated influenza vaccine. Both conserved end residues are part of each CDR3. The D gene is left open where the match is weak. Not every row has a clone size; where given, it reads once, few, many or a size class.

J	V	D	size	CDR3	DNA
TRBJ2-3	TRBV27	.	.	CASRIHLYGGSENTQYF	TGTGCCAGCAGAATACACCTTTATGGGGGCTCAGAGAATACGCAGTATTTT
TRBJ2-3	TRBV7-2	.	.	CASQDSPGKIDTQYF	TGTGCCAGCCAGGACAGCCCTGGAAAAATAGATACGCAGTATTTT
TRBJ2-1	TRBV7-7	.	.	CASSYIGGLKQFF	TGTGCCAGCAGCTATATCGGCGGCCTAAAGCAGTTCTTC
TRBJ2-5	TRBV29-1	TRBD2	many	CSAGLGTSGRETQYF	TGCAGCGCCGGACTCGGGACTAGCGGAAGAGAGACCCAGTACTTC
TRBJ1-2	TRBV9	.	.	CASSVAGTPNYGYTF	TGTGCCAGCAGCGTAGCGGGTACACCAAACTATGGCTACACCTTC
TRBJ2-3	TRBV7-2	.	.	CASSLLDSNTQYF	TGTGCCAGCAGCTTACTCGACTCAAATACGCAGTATTTT
TRBJ2-7	TRBV7-9	TRBD1	.	CASSKRPGQGVHEQYF	TGTGCCAGCAGCAAAAGGCCGGGACAGGGGGTACACGAGCAGTACTTC
TRBJ2-7	TRBV6-1	TRBD1	few	CASSQYRGDYEQYF	TGTGCCAGCAGTCAGTACAGGGGTGACTACGAGCAGTACTTC
TRBJ2-1	TRBV20-1	.	few	CSAQDNLGNEQFF	TGCAGTGCTCAGGACAACCTAGGCAATGAGCAGTTCTTC
TRBJ2-5	TRBV28	.	.	CASSSSGGWETQYF	TGTGCCAGCAGTTCGTCCGGTGGATGGGAGACCCAGTACTTC
TRBJ2-7	TRBV6-2/TRBV6-3	.	few	CASSDSLGEQYF	TGTGCCAGCAGTGATTCTTTAGGCGAGCAGTACTTC
TRBJ2-3	TRBV4-2	TRBD2	.	CASGSSGRRFIRFTDTQYF	TGTGCCAGCGGATCTAGCGGGAGACGGTTTATCAGGTTCACAGATACGCAGTATTTT
TRBJ1-1	TRBV7-2	TRBD1	few	CASSLGQGWNTEAFF	TGTGCCAGCAGCTTGGGACAGGGATGGAACACTGAAGCTTTCTTT
TRBJ2-5	TRBV29-1	TRBD1	few	CSVERLTGTETQYF	TGCAGCGTTGAACGTCTGACAGGGACGGAGACCCAGTACTTC
TRBJ2-4	TRBV29-1	TRBD1	few	CSVAGGGYIQYF	TGCAGCGTTGCAGGGGGCGGTTACATTCAGTACTTC
TRBJ2-6	TRBV3-1	.	.	CASSQLVGNSGANVLTF	TGTGCCAGCAGTCAGCTGGTCGGCAACTCTGGGGCCAACGTCCTGACTTTC
TRBJ2-7	TRBV30	.	.	CAWSVQDSPYEQYF	TGTGCCTGGAGTGTACAGGACAGCCCCTACGAGCAGTACTTC
TRBJ2-5	TRBV5-1	TRBD1	.	CASSWGQGSQETQYF	TGCGCCAGCAGCTGGGGACAGGGCTCCCAAGAGACCCAGTACTTC